This T cell receptor (beta chain) came from a study of PD-L1 blockade in urothelial cancer. The time point was: pretreatment peripheral blood. This clone has just one count. The V gene end was trimmed by 4 bases and the J gene end by 6 bases; junction bases not matched to a gene: 10. Germline V CDR1 and CDR2: SGHRS, YFSETQ. This CDR3 has 16 amino acids. This table comes from immunoSEQ multiplex PCR, and its TCRdb copy is limited to in-frame clones, with some not included. The sample lists tens of thousands of clones, 84% occurring once. The rearrangement links TRBV5-1 to TRBJ1-2, with 12 nucleotides matching TRBD1. The origin of this receptor is a woman in her 70s with urothelial cancer. The sequencing used PBMCs, collected around atezolizumab (anti-PD-L1) treatment. CDR3 residues: CASSRPGTGGTDGYTF. CDR3 DNA: TGCGCCAGCAGCCGTCCCGGGACAGGGGGCACGGATGGCTACACCTTC.